The T cell receptor beta chain under discussion was sequenced for a study of blood T cells in healthy people across ages. The overall study: For every two T cells, template switching captured about one barcoded beta molecule.

This CDR3 has 19 residues. V dropped 0 bases and J dropped 0; count of bases not matched to a gene: 11. Germline V gene data show CDR1 as SEHNR and CDR2 as FQNEAQ (reference sequence). A second roughly 6 to 12 cycle PCR used barcoded and J-beta primers. TCRdb re-derived calls from the 5' RACE reads in MiXCR, one entry per CDR3 protein. The repertoire consists of some 1.5 million distinct CDR3 sequences, with less than 45% occurring once and the leading ten covering roughly 3.7%. Sample: blood. This TCR came from a woman aged 18-30 years in good health. This chain connects TRBV7-9 to TRBJ1-5, with TRBD1 matching 7 bases. The CDR3 coding sequence is TGTGCCAGCAGCTTAGCGCCTAACAGGGGTAAATATAGCAATCAGCCCCAGCATTTT. Its protein product is CASSLAPNRGKYSNQPQHF.